A single sample is the source of the 30 T cell receptor beta chains below, sequenced in a study of blood T cell repertoires in COVID-19 (dated by TCRdb to about 2020). Library method: the immunoSEQ multiplex PCR assay. This is the immuneACCESS table as TCRdb keeps it, with only in-frame sequences that have V and J called. A part of the clones is gone; compared with another copy, unresolved V genes explain less than half, and the rest is unexplained. The sample includes roughly 63,000 clones, with over 75% observed a single time. The leading ten clones occupy roughly 2.6% of the sample. Sequencing input: peripheral blood. These receptors were taken from a man aged 50 to 60 with acute or convalescent COVID-19.

This chain joins TRBV6-5 and TRBJ1-4; D is undetermined. V lost 6 bases to trimming and J lost 3 bases, with 11 bases between them. The V gene's germline CDR1 is MNHEY and CDR2 SVGAGI. The CDR3 totals 14 residues. For the CDR3, the DNA is TGTGCCAGCAGCCTCGGGAGCTCTAATGAAAAACTGTTTTTT. Its protein product is CASSLGSSNEKLFF.

The J gene is TRBJ2-4, the V gene TRBV7-2, with TRBD1 as a possible D gene (5 bases). The CDR3 is 15 amino acids. V shed 3 bases and J shed 6 bases, with 15 bases lying between them. Germline CDR1 reads SGHTA; CDR2 reads FQGNSA. The CDR3 nucleotides are TGTGCCAGCAGCTTTAGCAGGCAGACAGTAAACATTCAGTACTTC. This sequence encodes CASSFSRQTVNIQYF.

The chain links TRBV7-3 to TRBJ2-1; TRBD2 matches at 10 bases. Germline V lookup: CDR1 SGHTA, CDR2 FQGTGA. After removal of 5 bases from V and 1 base from J, the junction contained 2 bases not matched to a gene. The CDR3 length is 15 residues. CDR3 sequence (DNA): TGTGCCAGCAGCCCAGCGGGAGGGTCCTACAATGAGCAGTTCTTC. Its translation is CASSPAGGSYNEQFF.

The chain links TRBV6-5 to TRBJ1-5, with D possibly TRBD1 on 6 matching bases. The CDR3 runs to 14 residues. The germline CDR1 and CDR2 sequences are MNHEY and SVGAGI. V was pared by 6 bases and J by 4 bases, with 13 bases between. CDR3 DNA: TGTGCCAGCAGCCTCGGACAGACTAATCAGCCCCAGCATTTT. It encodes CASSLGQTNQPQHF.

The V gene is TRBV7-2, the J gene TRBJ2-4, with D perhaps matching TRBD1 (6 bases). Germline loops: CDR1 SGHTA, CDR2 FQGNSA. The CDR3 loop spans 18 amino acids. The V end was cut by 1 base, the J end by 6 bases, with 22 bases between. The CDR3 region has the DNA TGTGCCAGCAGCTTAGGTTGGACAGTAAAGAAGGAGGTAAACATTCAGTACTTC. This codes for CASSLGWTVKKEVNIQYF.

V is TRBV6-2 or TRBV6-3 and J is TRBJ2-5; 7 nucleotides line up with TRBD2. Germline CDR1 is MNHEY and CDR2 is SVGEGT. V trimming: 2 bases; J trimming: 0 bases; junction bases outside the gene matches: 6. CDR3 size: 16 residues. CDR3 sequence: CASSYGIAGDQETQYF. CDR3 nucleotides: TGTGCCAGCAGTTACGGCATCGCGGGAGACCAAGAGACCCAGTACTTC.

The CDR3 sequence is CASNRGRDNSPLHF. The CDR3 DNA is TGTGCCAGCAATCGGGGGAGAGATAATTCACCCCTCCACTTT. The chain combines TRBV27 with TRBJ1-6; tentatively, D is TRBD1 (5 bases). Germline assignment: CDR1 MNHEY and CDR2 SMNVEV (reference sequence). Between the trimmed V and J ends, which lost 7 bases and 5 bases, there was a span of 12 bases. The CDR3 runs 14 residues.

V usage is TRBV3-1 (or the pseudogene TRBV3-2) and J usage is TRBJ2-7; the D is unclear. The CDR3 is made up of 11 amino acids. Trimming removed 4 bases from V and 3 bases from J, with 4 bases in between. In germline, CDR1 is LGHDT, CDR2 YNNKEL (reference sequence). CDR3 coding DNA: TGTGCCAGCAGCCGTATCTACGAGCAGTACTTC. Encoded protein: CASSRIYEQYF.

This clone was seen more than once but under ten times. The chain is built from TRBV29-1 and TRBJ2-5, with 12 bases aligning to TRBD2. In germline, CDR1 is SQVTM, CDR2 ANQGSEA. The V segment lost 6 bases and the J segment 5 bases; nucleotides outside the gene matches: 7. This CDR3 contains 14 residues. The CDR3 loop is CSVRGLAGGETQYF. The CDR3 nucleotides are TGCAGCGTCCGTGGGCTAGCGGGGGGGGAGACCCAGTACTTC. Full variable domain (outside the CDR3, taken from reference TRBV29-1 and TRBJ2-5): SAVISQKPSRDICQRGTSLTIQCQVDSQVTMMFWYRQQPGQSLTLIATANQGSEATYESGFVIDKFPISRPNLTFSTLTVSNMSPEDSSIYLCSVRGLAGGETQYFGPGTRLLVL.

The chain links TRBV2 to TRBJ2-7; D call uncertain. The CDR3 runs to 15 residues. Trimming removed 1 base from V and 0 bases from J, with 10 bases in between. The germline CDR1 and CDR2 sequences are SNHLY and FYNNEI. CDR3 region: CASSEGAISSYEQYF. CDR3 in DNA: TGTGCCAGCAGTGAAGGCGCAATTAGCTCCTACGAGCAGTACTTC.

CDR3: CASSFESYEQYV. The CDR3 DNA follows: TGTGCCAGCAGCTTTGAGTCCTACGAGCAGTACGTC. The chain joins TRBV7-9 to TRBJ2-7; D unresolved. Germline V CDR1 and CDR2: SEHNR, FQNEAQ (reference sequence). Trimming took 3 bases from V and 1 from J, leaving 4 bases between them. The CDR3 is 12 amino acids.

The chain links TRBV7-2 to TRBJ1-3; 9 nucleotides match TRBD1. The CDR3 is 15 residues long. J was trimmed by 8 bases and V by 1 base; bases with no gene match: 6. Germline CDR1 SGHTA, CDR2 FQGNSA. In DNA, the CDR3 is TGTGCCAGCAGCTTAGGGGGACAGGGAGGGTACACCATATATTTT. It codes for CASSLGGQGGYTIYF.

The rearrangement joins TRBV6-5 to TRBJ2-7; TRBD1 aligns across 7 bases. The V and J ends lost 4 bases and 4 bases, in that order; junction bases with no gene match: 13. Germline assignment: CDR1 MNHEY and CDR2 SVGAGI. This CDR3 spans 16 amino acids. The CDR3 DNA follows: TGTGCCAGCAGTTCGGCAAAACCGGGACAGTGGTACGAGCAGTACTTC. It is translated as CASSSAKPGQWYEQYF.

The rearrangement joins TRBV7-6 to TRBJ2-5, with 7 bases lining up with TRBD2. The junction had 11 bases not matched to a gene; V was cut back by 2 bases and J by 5 bases. The CDR3 covers 16 residues. Germline lookup yields CDR1 SGHVS and CDR2 FNYEAQ. The CDR3 nucleotides are TGTGCCAGCAGCTTATCCGGCGGGAGAGGCGTCGAGACCCAGTACTTC. Protein product: CASSLSGGRGVETQYF.

This chain links TRBV30 with TRBJ1-6, with a tentative D call TRBD1 (5 bases). V was cut by 3 bases and J by 14 bases, with 14 bases left in between. The CDR3 is 12 residues long. Germline V gives CDR1 GTSNPN, CDR2 SVGIG (reference sequence). In DNA form, the CDR3 reads TGTGCCTGGAGACGGTCTTCGGGGGCCCTCCACTTT. It yields the protein CAWRRSSGALHF. Combining the CDR3 with reference TRBV30 and TRBJ1-6 gives the whole variable domain SQTIHQWPATLVQPVGSPLSLECTVEGTSNPNLYWYRQAAGRGLQLLFYSVGIGQISSEVPQNLSASRPQDRQFILSSKKLLLSDSGFYLCAWRRSSGALHFGNGTRLTVT.

In its sample, this clone was seen a few times. The chain carries TRBV10-3 and TRBJ2-7; 9 bases align to TRBD2. V was pared by 4 bases and J by 9 bases, with 10 bases of the junction left unmatched. The CDR3 is made up of 14 amino acids. Germline CDR1 is ENHRY and CDR2 is SYGVKD. The CDR3 bases are TGTGCCATCAGTGGACTAGCGGAGCCTACGGCGCAGTACGTC. Protein: CAISGLAEPTAQYV.

The chain uses TRBV13 and TRBJ2-7, with 12 bases matching TRBD1. The CDR3 runs 14 residues. Germline loops: CDR1 PRHDT, CDR2 FYEKMQ (reference sequence). The junction had 2 bases not matched to a gene; V was cut back by 4 bases and J by 4 bases. CDR3 sequence (DNA): TGTGCCAGCAGCTCGGGACAGGGGGCTTACGAGCAGTACTTC. Translated, it gives CASSSGQGAYEQYF.

This clone appeared once. V gene TRBV6-1 combines with J gene TRBJ1-5; no clear D. Looked up from germline, CDR1 is MNHNS and CDR2 is SASEGT. CDR3 length: 16 residues. With 3 bases removed from V and 3 bases from J, the gap between germline ends came to 15 bases. For the CDR3, the DNA is TGTGCCAGCAGTGATGGTGTTGGGAGAATCAATCAGCCCCAGCATTTT. Its protein is CASSDGVGRINQPQHF.

The chain carries TRBV10-1 and TRBJ2-5; 7 nucleotides line up with TRBD2. CDR3 size: 15 residues. V lost 0 bases, J lost 4 bases, and 5 bases stayed unmatched. The germline gives CDR1 WNHNN, CDR2 SYGVQD (reference sequence). DNA of the CDR3: TGCGCCAGCAGTGAGTCAGGGTCGGGAGGAGAGACCCAGTACTTC. Residues: CASSESGSGGETQYF.

This chain connects TRBV24-1 to TRBJ1-2; D is possibly TRBD1 (5 bases). The CDR3 sequence is 13 residues long. V was cut by 4 bases and J by 6 bases, with 11 bases left in between. Germline V gene data show CDR1 as KGHDR and CDR2 as SFDVKD. For the CDR3, the DNA is TGTGCCACCAGTGAGGGGCTGAAGAATGGCTACACCTTC. Translated, it gives CATSEGLKNGYTF.

This clone was counted a single time. V and J are TRBV10-3 and TRBJ2-2, with 10 bases matching TRBD2. Germline CDR1 ENHRY, CDR2 SYGVKD. Unmatched junction bases numbered 10, after V lost 1 base and J lost 5 bases. The CDR3 contains 18 residues. In DNA form, the CDR3 reads TGTGCCATCAGTGAGTTTAGCGGGAGGTCTTTCGGGACCGGGGAGCTGTTTTTT. This codes for CAISEFSGRSFGTGELFF.

This clone was counted only a few times. The gene calls are TRBV6-5 and TRBJ1-3, with D possibly being TRBD1 (6 bases). This CDR3 has 15 residues. The V and J ends lost 1 base and 0 bases respectively, with 7 bases between them. Germline CDR1 is MNHEY and CDR2 is SVGAGI. The DNA of the CDR3 is TGTGCCAGCAGTTACTACAGGGTCTCTGGAAACACCATATATTTT. Translated, it gives CASSYYRVSGNTIYF.

The chain uses TRBV3-1 (or the pseudogene TRBV3-2) and TRBJ1-3; D call uncertain. The CDR3 totals 16 residues. Trimming removed 1 base from V and 0 bases from J, with 10 bases in between. Germline V lookup: CDR1 LGHDT, CDR2 YNNKEL (reference sequence). The CDR3 DNA sequence: TGTGCCAGCAGCCAAGCCCAGGACTTCTCTGGAAACACCATATATTTT. This codes for CASSQAQDFSGNTIYF.

The rearrangement links TRBV21-1 to TRBJ1-2; TRBD1, as called in the table, went unchecked against the DNA. TRBV21-1 corresponds to a pseudogene. The CDR3 sequence is 18 residues long. CDR3 amino acids: CASINLQGAVILNYGYTF. CDR3 DNA sequence: TGTGCCAGCATTAACCTGCAGGGGGCCGTAATATTAAACTATGGCTACACCTTC.

This rearrangement joins TRBV19 to TRBJ1-5; 8 bases align to TRBD1. The germline gives CDR1 LNHDA, CDR2 SQIVND (reference sequence). The CDR3 extends over 14 amino acids. Trimming cost V 3 bases and J 5 bases; bases outside gene matches: 3. The CDR3 bases are TGTGCCAGTAGTATGGACAGGGTGGATCAGCCCCAGCATTTT. This translates into CASSMDRVDQPQHF.

This chain uses TRBV4-2 with TRBJ2-1; TRBD2 matches at 9 bases. Germline V gene sequence: CDR1 LGHNA, CDR2 YNFKEQ. Trimming removed 4 bases from V and 0 bases from J; junction bases left unmatched: 10. The length of the CDR3 is 18 residues. DNA of the CDR3: TGTGCCAGCAGCCGGGAGGGACTAGCTTCTTACTCCTACAATGAGCAGTTCTTC. It encodes CASSREGLASYSYNEQFF.

The V and J genes are TRBV12-3 or TRBV12-4 and TRBJ2-3; possible D gene TRBD2, 5 bases. The V end lost 2 bases, the J end lost 6 bases, and 9 bases lay between the germline ends. CDR3 length: 13 residues. The CDR3 sequence: CASSLFVADTQYF. CDR3 nucleotides: TGTGCCAGCAGTTTATTTGTAGCGGATACGCAGTATTTT.

V is TRBV5-1 and J is TRBJ2-1, with 9 positions matching TRBD2. The CDR3 sequence is 15 residues long. Germline V gene sequence: CDR1 SGHRS, CDR2 YFSETQ. Trimming removed 1 base from V and 6 bases from J; junction bases left unmatched: 5. The DNA for the CDR3 is TGCGCCAGCAGCTTGCGACCGACTAGCGGCAATGAGCAGTTCTTC. This gives the protein CASSLRPTSGNEQFF.

This clone was picked up one time. The rearrangement uses TRBV19 and TRBJ2-7; TRBD1 aligns across 7 bases. With V trimmed by 3 bases and J by 5 bases, 16 bases remained unmatched. CDR1 is LNHDA and CDR2 is SQIVND in the germline V gene (reference sequence). This CDR3 contains 17 residues. This CDR3 reads CASSIASKTGKSDEQYF. Here the CDR3 DNA reads TGTGCCAGTAGTATCGCCTCAAAGACAGGGAAATCGGACGAGCAGTACTTC.

The J gene is TRBJ1-2, the V gene TRBV4-3; 10 nucleotides match TRBD1. After removal of 4 bases from V and 4 bases from J, the junction contained 9 bases not matched to a gene. CDR1 and CDR2 (germline): LGHNA, YSLEER. This CDR3 has 16 residues. CDR3: CASSPSGTGESYGYTF. In nucleotides, the CDR3 is TGCGCCAGCAGCCCCTCCGGGACAGGGGAGTCCTATGGCTACACCTTC.